What follows is one T cell receptor beta chain and its context. Antigen specificity is unknown. The entry originates in a study of cytomegalovirus exposure and HLA in healthy donors. Overall study results and limits: Later analysis showed TCR association rates varying by HLA locus, highest for DRB1 and lowest for HLA-C. Among donors in an Asian-associated ancestry cluster, a later analysis reportedly found fewer N-insertions than the roughly 730-donor mean.

Use of 60 Vbeta and 13 Jbeta primers characterized the PCR. In the original analysis: Unique TCR beta chains numbered 80 million to 95 million in a later analysis, with around 10 million shared. Clones were read by immunoSEQ multiplex PCR, and TCRdb kept only the in-frame ones, dropping some. V and J calls and clone size are given by that table; D and trimming were obtained from the DNA. Of 150,000 to 200,000 clones in the sample, around four fifths were seen once. Germline V lookup: CDR1 SEHNR, CDR2 FQNEAQ (reference sequence). The CDR3 has 15 residues. V shed 5 bases, J shed 1 base, and the junction held 6 bases outside the gene matches.

Sequenced material: PBMCs. This clonotype was sampled from a man younger than 30 in good health and CMV-seronegative. The rearrangement uses TRBV7-9 and TRBJ2-3; 7 nucleotides match TRBD1. The chain's CDR3 is CASSQDRVGTDTQYF. The CDR3 DNA reads as TGTGCCAGCAGCCAAGACAGGGTTGGCACAGATACGCAGTATTTT.